The 18 T cell receptor beta chains reported below all come from one sample, sequenced in a study of T cells after yellow fever vaccination. One entry per CDR3 protein, called by TCRdb with MiXCR from the 5' RACE reads. The profile shows about 580,000 distinct CDR3 sequences, about a sixth of them singletons. This specimen consisted of PBMCs, obtained less than 6 days after the first yellow fever vaccination. All receptors come from a man younger than 30 who received the YFV17D yellow fever vaccine.

There are a few counts of this clonotype. One junction end disagrees with the germline gene, perhaps due to a read error. The chain employs TRBV7-2 and TRBJ2-3, with TRBD2 matching 8 bases. Looked up from germline, CDR1 is SGHTA and CDR2 is FQGNSA. This CDR3 has 15 residues. The CDR3 DNA follows: TGCGCCAGCAGCACCCTAGCGGGCAGCACAGATACGCAGTATTTT. Translated, it gives CASSTLAGSTDTQYF.

The chain joins TRBV5-6 to TRBJ2-3, with D possibly called TRBD1 or TRBD2 (5 bases each). V lost 4 bases to trimming and J lost 1 base, with 16 bases between them. The V gene's germline CDR1 is SGHDT and CDR2 YYEEEE. The CDR3 loop spans 16 amino acids. The CDR3 loop reads CASSQVGDWGTDTQYF. In DNA, the CDR3 is TGTGCCAGCAGCCAAGTGGGGGATTGGGGCACAGATACGCAGTATTTT.

This chain uses TRBV10-3 with TRBJ2-2; D uncertain. CDR1 is ENHRY, CDR2 SYGVKD, per germline. V lost 2 bases and J 1 base, leaving 8 bases between the germline ends. The CDR3 runs 15 residues. The CDR3 sequence: CAISEPAENTGELFF. Here the CDR3 DNA reads TGTGCCATCAGTGAGCCGGCAGAGAACACCGGGGAGCTGTTTTTT.

The genes are TRBV7-8 and TRBJ1-4, with D unclear. The CDR3 sequence is 14 residues long. V lost 2 bases and J 8 bases, leaving 12 bases between the germline ends. Germline-derived CDR1 and CDR2 are SGHVS and FQNEAQ. The CDR3 DNA sequence: TGTGCCAGCAGCTTAACTTTGATCGGGGAAAAACTGTTTTTT. Translating it yields CASSLTLIGEKLFF.

This clonotype was counted between two and nine times. The chain joins TRBV7-8 to TRBJ1-5; D may be TRBD1 (6 bases). Germline V gene lookup returns CDR1 SGHVS and CDR2 FQNEAQ. V was pared by 5 bases and J by 0 bases, with 20 bases between. The CDR3 has 18 residues. CDR3 protein: CASSLRQGTSYSNQPQHF. In DNA, the CDR3 is TGTGCCAGCAGCCTCCGGCAGGGGACCTCATATAGCAATCAGCCCCAGCATTTT.

The rearrangement uses TRBV4-1 and TRBJ2-3; tentative D call: TRBD2 (6 bases). Trimming shortened V by 0 bases and J by 1 base, and 14 bases separated the two germline ends. Germline assignment: CDR1 MGHRA and CDR2 YSYEKL. CDR3 length equals 17 residues. As DNA, the CDR3 is TGCGCCAGCAGCCAAGAGGGGGGACTCCCTCGCACAGATACGCAGTATTTT. As protein: CASSQEGGLPRTDTQYF.

This clonotype was detected a few times. This rearrangement joins TRBV3-1 to TRBJ2-2, with D possibly being TRBD1 (6 bases). Germline assignment: CDR1 LGHDT and CDR2 YNNKEL (reference sequence). V lost 5 bases, J lost 1 base, and 11 bases lay in between. The CDR3 has 15 residues. CDR3 sequence: CASSEKDRNTGELFF. DNA for the CDR3: TGTGCCAGCAGCGAAAAGGACAGGAACACCGGGGAGCTGTTTTTT.

This clonotype was found many times. V usage is TRBV4-2 and J usage is TRBJ2-3; 9 bases are a match to TRBD2. In germline, CDR1 is LGHNA, CDR2 YNFKEQ. V was clipped by 4 bases and J by 5 bases; unmatched bases: 13. The CDR3 covers 17 residues. The DNA of the CDR3 is TGTGCCAGCAGCCCTCAGTCCTGGCGGGGGGGTGGAGATACGCAGTATTTT. This codes for CASSPQSWRGGGDTQYF.

This chain connects TRBV5-5 to TRBJ2-7; weak D call: TRBD1 (6 bases). Germline V gene lookup returns CDR1 SGHKS and CDR2 YYEKEE (reference sequence). V was shortened by 6 bases and J by 2 bases, with 12 bases between the two germline ends. The CDR3 runs to 13 residues. The CDR3 reads CASNRDTTYEQYV. As DNA, the CDR3 is TGTGCCAGCAACCGGGACACCACCTACGAGCAGTACGTC.

This clonotype was counted a few times. This chain connects TRBV3-1 to TRBJ1-1; tentative D call: TRBD1 (5 bases). The CDR3 runs 14 residues. From germline, CDR1 is LGHDT and CDR2 YNNKEL (reference sequence). V lost 4 bases, J lost 7 bases, and 16 bases lay in between. The CDR3 nucleotides are TGTGCCAGCAGCCCCCGGGCAGGGATTGTTGAAGCTTTCTTT. Amino acid sequence: CASSPRAGIVEAFF.

The chain uses TRBV19 and TRBJ2-1; no reliable D call. The germline V gene encodes CDR1 LNHDA and CDR2 SQIVND (reference sequence). Trimming removed 5 bases from V and 7 bases from J, with 12 bases in between. This CDR3 has 13 amino acids. CDR3 amino acids: CASSLLNGNEQFF. In DNA, the CDR3 is TGTGCCAGTAGTCTCTTAAATGGAAATGAGCAGTTCTTC.

There are a few counts of this clonotype. The CDR3 sequence is CASRGGQTTDTQYF. CDR3 nucleotides: TGTGCCAGCAGGGGGGGACAGACCACAGATACGCAGTATTTT. This rearrangement joins TRBV6-2 or TRBV6-3 to TRBJ2-3, with a weak D call TRBD1 (7 bases). The CDR3 is made up of 14 amino acids. CDR1 and CDR2 from the germline V gene are MNHEY and SVGEGT. V was clipped by 6 bases and J by 2 bases, with 12 bases between them.

This clonotype was observed once. At one of its ends the junction is not consistent with the germline gene, which may arise from a read error. The chain carries TRBV4-1 and TRBJ2-1; TRBD1 matches 9 bases. CDR3 length equals 16 residues. CDR1 and CDR2 from the germline V gene are MGHRA and YSYEKL. The CDR3 protein is CASRKGQGRSYSEQFF. DNA for the CDR3: TGCGCCAGCAGGAAGGGACAGGGCAGGTCCTACAGTGAGCAGTTCTTC.

The gene calls are TRBV13 and TRBJ1-2, with D unresolved. CDR3 length equals 12 residues. Germline-derived CDR1 and CDR2 are PRHDT and FYEKMQ (reference sequence). Trimming left V 5 bases short and J 8 bases short, with 12 bases between. CDR3 DNA: TGTGCCAGCAGCCTCCGGTCTGGAGGCTACACCTTC. Translation gives CASSLRSGGYTF.

This clonotype showed up just a few times. The V call is TRBV25-1, the J call TRBJ2-7; TRBD1 matches at 7 bases. The CDR3 sequence is 15 residues long. The ends lost 1 base at V and 2 bases at J; junction bases unmatched: 5. Per the germline V gene, CDR1 is MGHDK and CDR2 is SYGVNS. Written as DNA, the CDR3 is TGTGCCAGCAGTGAATGCTCGGGACAGACCTACGAGCAGTACGTC. This encodes CASSECSGQTYEQYV.

V is TRBV5-1 and J is TRBJ2-2; weak D call: TRBD1 (5 bases). The CDR3 has 16 residues. Between the trimmed V and J ends, which lost 0 bases and 6 bases, there was a span of 15 bases. Germline lookup yields CDR1 SGHRS and CDR2 YFSETQ. The CDR3 loop reads CASSLALRVESGELFF. The CDR3 region has the DNA TGCGCCAGCAGCTTGGCGCTCAGGGTTGAATCCGGGGAGCTGTTTTTT. Based on the CDR3 plus reference TRBV5-1 and TRBJ2-2, the full variable domain is KAGVTQTPRYLIKTRGQQVTLSCSPISGHRSVSWYQQTPGQGLQFLFEYFSETQRNKGNFPGRFSGRQFSNSRSEMNVSTLELGDSALYLCASSLALRVESGELFFGEGSRLTVL.

This sequence joins TRBV5-1 and TRBJ1-4; weak D call: TRBD1 (6 bases). The length of the CDR3 is 14 residues. The V gene's germline CDR1 is SGHRS and CDR2 YFSETQ. V was clipped by 7 bases and J by 5 bases, with 15 bases between them. In DNA form, the CDR3 reads TGCGCCAGCGGTACAGGGTTCGGAAATGAAAAACTGTTTTTT. It codes for CASGTGFGNEKLFF.

The chain combines TRBV7-2 with TRBJ2-7; D might be TRBD1 (6 bases). The V end was cut by 1 base, the J end by 0 bases, with 10 bases between. CDR3 length: 15 amino acids. CDR1 and CDR2 from the germline V gene are SGHTA and FQGNSA. The CDR3: CASSLGGPTSYEQYV. The CDR3 nucleotides read TGTGCCAGCAGCTTAGGGGGGCCAACCTCCTACGAGCAGTACGTC.